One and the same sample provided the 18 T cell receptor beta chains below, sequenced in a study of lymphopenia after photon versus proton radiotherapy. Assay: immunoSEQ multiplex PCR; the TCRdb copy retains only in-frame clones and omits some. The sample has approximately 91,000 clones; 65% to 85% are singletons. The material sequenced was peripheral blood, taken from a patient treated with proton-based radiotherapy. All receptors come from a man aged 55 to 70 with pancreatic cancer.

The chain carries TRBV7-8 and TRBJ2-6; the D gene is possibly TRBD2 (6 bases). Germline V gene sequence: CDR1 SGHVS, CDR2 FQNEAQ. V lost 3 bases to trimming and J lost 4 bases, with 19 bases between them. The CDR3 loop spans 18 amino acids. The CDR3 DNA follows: TGTGCCAGCAGCTTCCTAGTGGTCGGGGGTACCGGGGCCAACGTCCTGACTTTC. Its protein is CASSFLVVGGTGANVLTF.

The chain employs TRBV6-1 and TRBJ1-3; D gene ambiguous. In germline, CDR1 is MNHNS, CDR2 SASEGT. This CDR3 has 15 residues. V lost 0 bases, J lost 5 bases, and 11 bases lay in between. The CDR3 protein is CASSEALGVRNTIYF. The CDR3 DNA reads TGTGCCAGCAGTGAAGCTCTCGGGGTACGAAACACCATATATTTT.

In DNA, the CDR3 is TGTGCCAGCAGCCTAGCGGGAGGATGGCTCGAGCAGTACTTC. It is translated as CASSLAGGWLEQYF. The chain employs TRBV11-2 and TRBJ2-7; 11 bases are shared with TRBD2. The germline gives CDR1 SGHAT, CDR2 FQNNGV. Losses at the gene ends were 5 bases for V and 6 bases for J; bases not matched to a gene: 6. The CDR3 is 14 residues long.

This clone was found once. CDR3 region: CASSLRVASPLHF. Written as DNA, the CDR3 is TGTGCCAGCAGTTTAAGGGTGGCCTCACCCCTCCACTTT. The rearrangement joins TRBV28 to TRBJ1-6; D gene ambiguous. CDR1 is MDHEN and CDR2 is SYDVKM in the germline V gene. The CDR3 has 13 residues. V lost 2 bases and J 10 bases, leaving 9 bases between the germline ends.

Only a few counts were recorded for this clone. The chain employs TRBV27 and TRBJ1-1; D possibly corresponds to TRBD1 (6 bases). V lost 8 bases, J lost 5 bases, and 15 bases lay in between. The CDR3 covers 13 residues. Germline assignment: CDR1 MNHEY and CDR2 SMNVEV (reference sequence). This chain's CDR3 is CASYQGRGTEAFF. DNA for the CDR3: TGTGCCAGCTATCAGGGGCGCGGTACTGAAGCTTTCTTT.

The CDR3, as DNA: TGCGCCAGCAGCTTGGACATTATCACAGATACGCAGTATTTT. Its translation is CASSLDIITDTQYF. The J gene is TRBJ2-3, the V gene TRBV5-1, with unresolved D. V shed 0 bases and J shed 2 bases, with 7 bases lying between them. This CDR3 is built from 14 residues. Germline-derived CDR1 and CDR2 are SGHRS and YFSETQ.

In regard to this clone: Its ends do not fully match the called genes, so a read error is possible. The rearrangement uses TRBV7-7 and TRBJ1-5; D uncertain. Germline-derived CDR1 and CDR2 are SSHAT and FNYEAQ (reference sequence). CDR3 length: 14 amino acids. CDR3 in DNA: TGTGCTAGCAGCTTTTCGACACTCTATCAGCCCCAGCATTTT. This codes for CASSFSTLYQPQHF.

The CDR3 protein is CASSQGDIPTEAFF. As DNA, the CDR3 is TGTGCCAGCAGCCAAGGAGACATTCCGACTGAAGCTTTCTTT. The chain uses TRBV4-2 and TRBJ1-1; D is unclear. CDR3 length: 14 residues. Trimming removed 1 base at V and 5 bases at J, with 11 bases between. CDR1 and CDR2 from the germline V gene are LGHNA and YNFKEQ.

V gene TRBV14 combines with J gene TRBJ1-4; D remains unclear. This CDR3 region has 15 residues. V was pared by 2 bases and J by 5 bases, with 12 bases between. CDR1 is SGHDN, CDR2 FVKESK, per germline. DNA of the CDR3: TGTGCCAGCAGCCAATACCGGACGTCCAATGAAAAACTGTTTTTT. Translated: CASSQYRTSNEKLFF.

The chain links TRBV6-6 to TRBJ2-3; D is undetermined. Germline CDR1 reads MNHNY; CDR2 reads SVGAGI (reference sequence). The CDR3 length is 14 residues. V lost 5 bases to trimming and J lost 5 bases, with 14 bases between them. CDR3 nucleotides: TGTGCCAGCAGTCAGACTGCTTCACGAGATACGCAGTATTTT. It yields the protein CASSQTASRDTQYF.

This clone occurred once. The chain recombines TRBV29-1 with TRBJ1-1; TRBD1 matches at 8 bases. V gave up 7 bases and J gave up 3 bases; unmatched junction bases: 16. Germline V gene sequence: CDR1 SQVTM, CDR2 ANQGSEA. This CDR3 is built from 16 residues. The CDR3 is CSAYKTTGVSYTEAFF. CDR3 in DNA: TGCAGCGCATATAAAACGACAGGGGTGAGTTACACTGAAGCTTTCTTT.

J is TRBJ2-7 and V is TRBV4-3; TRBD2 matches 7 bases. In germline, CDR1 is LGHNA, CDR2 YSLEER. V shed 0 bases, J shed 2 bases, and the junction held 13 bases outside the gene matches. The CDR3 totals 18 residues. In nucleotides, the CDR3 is TGCGCCAGCAGCCAAGAATCTTGGGGGAGGGATTCCCCCTACGAGCAGTACTTC. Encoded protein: CASSQESWGRDSPYEQYF.

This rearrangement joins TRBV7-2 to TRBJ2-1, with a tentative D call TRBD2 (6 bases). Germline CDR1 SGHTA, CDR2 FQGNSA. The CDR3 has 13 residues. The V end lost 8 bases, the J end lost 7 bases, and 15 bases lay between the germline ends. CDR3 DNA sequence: TGTGCCAGCGCCCTGGGGCTAGCGAATGAGCAGTTCTTC. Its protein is CASALGLANEQFF.

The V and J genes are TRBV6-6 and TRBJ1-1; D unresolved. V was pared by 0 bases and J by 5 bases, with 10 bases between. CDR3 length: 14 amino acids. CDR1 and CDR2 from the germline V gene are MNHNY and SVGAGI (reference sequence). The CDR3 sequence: CASSYSPGRTEAFF. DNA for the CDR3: TGTGCCAGCAGTTACTCCCCGGGGAGAACTGAAGCTTTCTTT.

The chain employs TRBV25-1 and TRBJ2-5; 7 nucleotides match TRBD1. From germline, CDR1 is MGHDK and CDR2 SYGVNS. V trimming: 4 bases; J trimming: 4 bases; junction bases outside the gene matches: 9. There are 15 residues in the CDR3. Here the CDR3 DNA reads TGTGCCAGCAGTGCCTGGACAGGCGAGGCAGAGACCCAGTACTTC. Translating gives CASSAWTGEAETQYF.

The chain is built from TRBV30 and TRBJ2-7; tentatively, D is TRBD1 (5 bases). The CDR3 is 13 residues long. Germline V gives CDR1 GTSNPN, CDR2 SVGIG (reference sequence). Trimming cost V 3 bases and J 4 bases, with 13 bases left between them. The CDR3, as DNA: TGTGCCTGGAGCGTGGGGCAGGAGTACGAGCAGTACTTC. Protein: CAWSVGQEYEQYF.

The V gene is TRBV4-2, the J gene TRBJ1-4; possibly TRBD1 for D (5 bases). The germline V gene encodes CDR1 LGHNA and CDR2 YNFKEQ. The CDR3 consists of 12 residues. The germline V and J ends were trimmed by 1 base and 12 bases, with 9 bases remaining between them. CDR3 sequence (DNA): TGTGCCAGCAGCCAAGTGAAGGGACAACTGTTTTTT. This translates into CASSQVKGQLFF.

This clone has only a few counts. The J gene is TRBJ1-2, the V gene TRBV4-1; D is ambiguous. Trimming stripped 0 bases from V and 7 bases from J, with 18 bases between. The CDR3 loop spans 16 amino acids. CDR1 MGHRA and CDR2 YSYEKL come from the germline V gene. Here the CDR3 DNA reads TGCGCCAGCAGCCAAGATCAAGGCCAGCTCACGGCTGGCTACACCTTC. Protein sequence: CASSQDQGQLTAGYTF.